This entry features one T cell receptor beta chain sequence. CDR1 and CDR2 from the germline V gene are MNHEY and SVGAGI. V shed 6 bases and J shed 2 bases, with 16 bases lying between them. The CDR3 runs to 15 residues. The sample originates from a study of blood T cell repertoires in COVID-19. Across the whole study: Spain, Italy and the United States supplied samples that represented acute and convalescent COVID-19. T cells, B-cell-depleted T cells, or PBMCs provided the cDNA or gDNA that served as material.

Original methodology: It was from reference gene primer amplification that nucleated cell counts were estimated. Clones were sequenced by immunoSEQ multiplex PCR, and TCRdb holds only the in-frame ones, with some missing. From that table come the V and J calls and clone size; the DNA was used to work out D and trimming. The sample lists approximately 150,000 clones; about 89% were seen once. The chain combines TRBV6-5 with TRBJ1-2; maybe TRBD1 (5 bases). Sequenced sample: peripheral blood. The sequence was collected from a man over 45 with active or convalescent COVID-19. The CDR3 nucleotides are TGTGCCAGCAGGAAGGGGCGACAGAACAACTATGGCTACACCTTC. Its translation is CASRKGRQNNYGYTF.